These 21 T cell receptor beta chains originate from one sample sequenced in a study of control samples from healthy donors and cancer patients. Clones were sequenced by immunoSEQ multiplex PCR, and TCRdb holds only the in-frame ones, with some missing. The data show around 130,000 clones, about nine tenths seen once. Sequenced material: PBMCs. These receptors came from a middle-aged man with head and neck cancer.

The V call is TRBV28, the J call TRBJ1-2; tentatively, D is TRBD1 (5 bases). V gave up 5 bases and J gave up 6 bases, with 19 bases separating them. The CDR3 is made up of 15 amino acids. In germline, CDR1 is MDHEN, CDR2 SYDVKM. CDR3 sequence reads: CASSPPGGGADGYTF. The CDR3 DNA follows: TGTGCCAGCAGTCCACCCGGGGGAGGGGCGGATGGCTACACCTTC.

This chain joins TRBV10-3 and TRBJ2-7, with 8 bases that match TRBD2. V lost 6 bases to trimming and J lost 4 bases; unmatched junction nucleotides: 11. The CDR3 sequence is 15 residues long. Germline V gene sequence: CDR1 ENHRY, CDR2 SYGVKD. The CDR3 loop is CAISDRGREAYEQYF. The CDR3 DNA is TGTGCCATCAGCGATCGAGGGCGGGAGGCTTACGAGCAGTACTTC.

This rearrangement joins TRBV7-9 to TRBJ1-1, with 10 bases that match TRBD1. Germline V gene lookup returns CDR1 SEHNR and CDR2 FQNEAQ (reference sequence). This CDR3 has 15 residues. After removal of 1 base from V and 3 bases from J, the junction contained 2 bases not matched to a gene. The CDR3 region is CASSLGDRGDTEAFF. The CDR3 DNA reads as TGTGCCAGCAGCTTAGGGGACAGGGGAGACACTGAAGCTTTCTTT.

The chain is built from TRBV2 and TRBJ1-5, with D maybe TRBD1 (6 bases). The CDR3 runs to 15 residues. Per the germline V gene, CDR1 is SNHLY and CDR2 is FYNNEI. V was clipped by 4 bases and J by 3 bases, with 13 bases between them. The CDR3 loop is CASSAQQGYNQPQHF. The CDR3 DNA follows: TGTGCCAGCAGTGCACAACAGGGATACAATCAGCCCCAGCATTTT.

The rearrangement uses TRBV3-1 (or the pseudogene TRBV3-2) and TRBJ2-1, with 7 bases fitting TRBD2. The CDR3 has 15 residues. In germline, CDR1 is LGHDT, CDR2 YNNKEL (reference sequence). The J segment lost 5 bases and the V segment lost 4 bases, leaving 8 bases of the junction unmatched. CDR3 in DNA: TGTGCCAGCAGCCCTAGATTAGCGGGTAACAATGAGCAGTTCTTC. Its protein is CASSPRLAGNNEQFF.

The chain combines TRBV4-2 with TRBJ1-3, with 9 bases lining up with TRBD1. J was trimmed by 4 bases and V by 4 bases; bases with no gene match: 11. CDR1 and CDR2 from the germline V gene are LGHNA and YNFKEQ. The CDR3 runs 17 residues. As DNA, the CDR3 is TGTGCCAGCAGCCCGACCCTACAGGGGGCGGGGGGAAACACCATATATTTT. Encoded protein: CASSPTLQGAGGNTIYF.

V usage is TRBV7-9 and J usage is TRBJ1-6; a weak D match, TRBD1 (5 bases). CDR1 is SEHNR, CDR2 FQNEAQ, per germline (reference sequence). V was cut by 5 bases and J by 3 bases, with 17 bases left in between. This CDR3 is built from 17 residues. The chain's CDR3 is CASSLHRPQIYNSPLHF. CDR3 nucleotide sequence: TGTGCCAGCAGCCTTCACAGGCCCCAGATCTATAATTCACCCCTCCACTTT.

This clone was seen a single time. This sequence joins TRBV11-2 and TRBJ1-3; no reliable D call. There are 16 residues in the CDR3. CDR1 and CDR2 from the germline V gene are SGHAT and FQNNGV. Trimming took off 1 base at V and 0 bases at J, with 10 bases between the two ends. CDR3 amino acids: CASSLASTLSGNTIYF. CDR3 nucleotides: TGTGCCAGCAGCTTAGCTTCCACCCTCTCTGGAAACACCATATATTTT. Full variable domain (missing parts from reference TRBV11-2 and TRBJ1-3): EAGVAQSPRYKIIEKRQSVAFWCNPISGHATLYWYQQILGQGPKLLIQFQNNGVVDDSQLPKDRFSAERLKGVDSTLKIQPAKLEDSAVYLCASSLASTLSGNTIYFGEGSWLTVV.

This clone was found a few times. This chain uses TRBV20-1 with TRBJ1-5; TRBD1 is a possible D gene (6 bases). V lost 3 bases and J 5 bases, leaving 11 bases between the germline ends. CDR1 is DFQATT, CDR2 SNEGSKA, per germline (reference sequence). This CDR3 is built from 13 residues. CDR3 protein: CSASVGGDQPQHF. The DNA for the CDR3 is TGCAGTGCTAGTGTGGGGGGCGATCAGCCCCAGCATTTT.

The rearrangement links TRBV19 to TRBJ1-2; D not resolved. Germline CDR1 and CDR2: LNHDA and SQIVND (reference sequence). CDR3 length: 14 residues. V was trimmed by 4 bases and J by 4 bases, leaving 13 bases between them. Here the CDR3 DNA reads TGTGCCAGTAGTAACCCCGGTCCCCTCTATGGCTACACCTTC. Translating it yields CASSNPGPLYGYTF.

The chain employs TRBV5-1 and TRBJ2-1; 9 nucleotides line up with TRBD2. V trimming: 6 bases; J trimming: 5 bases; junction bases outside the gene matches: 12. Germline CDR1 reads SGHRS; CDR2 reads YFSETQ. The CDR3 is made up of 16 amino acids. The CDR3 protein is CASTLTLAGADNEQFF. The CDR3 region has the DNA TGCGCCAGCACCCTCACCTTAGCGGGGGCCGACAATGAGCAGTTCTTC.

The chain's CDR3 is CASSFTSQETQYF. The CDR3 DNA sequence: TGTGCCAGCAGCTTTACTTCCCAAGAGACCCAGTACTTC. The genes are TRBV7-6 and TRBJ2-5; D is undetermined. Trimming pared 3 bases from V and 1 base from J, leaving 6 bases between. This CDR3 is built from 13 residues. Germline V gene data show CDR1 as SGHVS and CDR2 as FNYEAQ.

The chain joins TRBV23-1 to TRBJ1-6; unclear D gene. Being an ORF, TRBV23-1 has a function that is uncertain. Trimming took 9 bases from V and 0 from J, leaving 18 bases between them. The CDR3 runs 17 residues. CDR3 in DNA: TGCGCCAGACTCGTTCTTTGGAACCCCTCCTATAATTCACCCCTCCACTTT. Amino acids: CARLVLWNPSYNSPLHF.

V and J are TRBV12-3 or TRBV12-4 and TRBJ2-5, with TRBD2 matching 7 bases. The CDR3 is 13 amino acids. V trimming: 6 bases; J trimming: 3 bases; junction bases outside the gene matches: 4. CDR3: CASRGTNEETQYF. In nucleotides, the CDR3 is TGTGCCAGCAGAGGGACTAACGAAGAGACCCAGTACTTC.

The chain couples TRBV7-2 to TRBJ1-2; 8 nucleotides agree with TRBD1. The CDR3 spans 15 residues. Trimming took 1 base from V and 2 from J; bases not matched to a gene: 3. The V gene's germline CDR1 is SGHTA and CDR2 FQGNSA. CDR3 DNA sequence: TGTGCCAGCAGCTTAGAGCCAGGGGGCAACTATGGCTACACCTTC. Protein product: CASSLEPGGNYGYTF.

V gene TRBV4-1 combines with J gene TRBJ2-1, with 7 bases fitting TRBD1. Germline assignment: CDR1 MGHRA and CDR2 YSYEKL. V gave up 1 base and J gave up 6 bases; unmatched junction bases: 18. The CDR3 loop spans 19 amino acids. CDR3 sequence: CASSQGVLRRQGVSNEQFF. The CDR3 DNA reads as TGCGCCAGCAGCCAAGGAGTTCTGAGGCGGCAGGGGGTTAGCAATGAGCAGTTCTTC.

The chain links TRBV18 to TRBJ1-2; D not certain. Germline loops: CDR1 KGHSH, CDR2 LQKENI. V was trimmed by 5 bases and J by 2 bases, leaving 9 bases between them. This CDR3 is 13 amino acids long. This chain's CDR3 is CASSSRQNYGYTF. In DNA form, the CDR3 reads TGTGCCAGCTCATCACGACAAAACTATGGCTACACCTTC.

The chain links TRBV11-1 to TRBJ2-3; 9 bases are a match to TRBD2. V shed 5 bases, J shed 5 bases, and the junction held 8 bases outside the gene matches. The CDR3 contains 15 residues. The germline V gene has CDR1 SGHAT and CDR2 FQDESV (reference sequence). CDR3 residues: CASSRGLAEGDTQYF. The CDR3, as DNA: TGTGCCAGCAGCCGGGGACTAGCCGAGGGAGATACGCAGTATTTT. Looking up the rest from reference TRBV11-1 and TRBJ2-3 gives the full variable domain: EAEVAQSPRYKITEKSQAVAFWCDPISGHATLYWYRQILGQGPELLVQFQDESVVDDSQLPKDRFSAERLKGVDSTLKIQPAELGDSAMYLCASSRGLAEGDTQYFGPGTRLTVL.

This rearrangement joins TRBV7-2 to TRBJ1-5; 7 bases align to TRBD1. The length of the CDR3 is 15 residues. CDR1 and CDR2 (germline): SGHTA, FQGNSA. The junction had 4 bases not matched to a gene; V was cut back by 2 bases and J by 3 bases. DNA for the CDR3: TGTGCCAGCAGCTTAACGACAGGGCCCAATCAGCCCCAGCATTTT. Protein product: CASSLTTGPNQPQHF.

The chain recombines TRBV5-1 with TRBJ1-6; 10 bases map to TRBD1. This CDR3 is 15 amino acids long. V lost 4 bases, J lost 8 bases, and 6 bases stayed unmatched. Germline values: CDR1 SGHRS, CDR2 YFSETQ. The CDR3 spells CASSQADRGYSPLHF. Here the CDR3 DNA reads TGCGCCAGCAGCCAAGCGGACAGGGGGTATTCACCCCTCCACTTT. The full variable domain, in which reference TRBV5-1 and TRBJ1-6 provide the parts outside the CDR3, is KAGVTQTPRYLIKTRGQQVTLSCSPISGHRSVSWYQQTPGQGLQFLFEYFSETQRNKGNFPGRFSGRQFSNSRSEMNVSTLELGDSALYLCASSQADRGYSPLHFGNGTRLTVT.

This CDR3 is CASRKGGSPLHF. The CDR3 nucleotides are TGTGCCAGCAGGAAGGGGGGTTCACCCCTCCACTTT. This chain uses TRBV28 with TRBJ1-6; a weak D match, TRBD1 (6 bases). Germline CDR1 reads MDHEN; CDR2 reads SYDVKM. With 6 bases removed from V and 9 bases from J, the gap between germline ends came to 9 bases. The CDR3 is 12 amino acids. Full variable domain (missing parts from reference TRBV28 and TRBJ1-6): DVKVTQSSRYLVKRTGEKVFLECVQDMDHENMFWYRQDPGLGLRLIYFSYDVKMKEKGDIPEGYSVSREKKERFSLILESASTNQTSMYLCASRKGGSPLHFGNGTRLTVT.